These 26 T cell receptor beta chains were all obtained from the same sample, sequenced in a study of cytomegalovirus exposure and HLA in healthy donors. Researchers ran the PCR with 60 Vbeta and 13 Jbeta primers. The data were produced by immunoSEQ multiplex PCR, yet TCRdb's version contains in-frame clones alone and is incomplete. The data hold hundreds of thousands of clones, with 75% to 80% observed a single time. The sequencing sample was made of PBMCs. These receptors all come from a male donor in good health and CMV-seronegative.

V gene TRBV7-6 combines with J gene TRBJ2-5; 9 bases map to TRBD1. CDR1 is SGHVS, CDR2 FNYEAQ, per germline. The length of the CDR3 is 15 residues. Germline trimming cut 3 bases from V and 5 bases from J; bases unmatched to any gene: 7. CDR3 bases: TGTGCCAGCAGCTTTCCCGGGACAGGGCCTGAGACCCAGTACTTC. This encodes CASSFPGTGPETQYF.

The chain carries TRBV27 and TRBJ1-1, with a tentative D call TRBD1 (5 bases). V gave up 3 bases and J gave up 8 bases, with 13 bases separating them. Germline assignment: CDR1 MNHEY and CDR2 SMNVEV (reference sequence). The CDR3 spans 13 residues. The CDR3 DNA reads as TGTGCCAGCAGTTTGGGGGGGGTTGGAGAAGCTTTCTTT. Residues: CASSLGGVGEAFF.

This clone was counted once. J is TRBJ1-1 and V is TRBV30, with 12 bases fitting TRBD1. CDR1 is GTSNPN, CDR2 SVGIG, per germline (reference sequence). The CDR3 totals 13 residues. With 4 bases clipped from V and 7 bases from J, the junction kept 4 bases outside the gene matches. This CDR3 is CAWIGDRGLEAFF. The CDR3 bases are TGTGCCTGGATAGGGGACAGGGGGCTTGAAGCTTTCTTT.

This rearrangement joins TRBV5-1 to TRBJ2-7; 8 bases fit TRBD1. The CDR3 consists of 14 residues. Germline CDR1 and CDR2: SGHRS and YFSETQ. Trimming took 0 bases from V and 6 from J; bases not matched to a gene: 5. Here the CDR3 reads CASSLGQGYGEQYF. The CDR3 nucleotides are TGCGCCAGCAGCTTGGGACAGGGGTATGGCGAGCAGTACTTC.

The V and J genes are TRBV13 and TRBJ1-2; 9 bases align to TRBD1. This CDR3 contains 15 residues. V dropped 1 base and J dropped 7; count of bases not matched to a gene: 7. CDR1 and CDR2 (germline): PRHDT, FYEKMQ (reference sequence). CDR3 sequence reads: CASSLDAGTGFGYTF. Written as DNA, the CDR3 is TGTGCCAGCAGCTTAGATGCCGGGACAGGGTTTGGCTACACCTTC.

The V gene is TRBV5-1, the J gene TRBJ1-4, with D uncertain. The CDR3 runs to 15 residues. Trimming took 1 base from V and 0 from J, leaving 7 bases between them. CDR1 SGHRS and CDR2 YFSETQ come from the germline V gene. The CDR3 loop is CASSLSVATNEKLFF. The CDR3 DNA reads as TGCGCCAGCAGCTTGTCAGTTGCAACTAATGAAAAACTGTTTTTT.

The chain couples TRBV28 to TRBJ1-5; D is undetermined. Germline values: CDR1 MDHEN, CDR2 SYDVKM. Trimming shortened V by 2 bases and J by 5 bases, and 13 bases separated the two germline ends. The CDR3 is 15 residues long. CDR3: CASSLRGEGDQPQHF. The CDR3 DNA is TGTGCCAGCAGTTTACGCGGAGAGGGCGATCAGCCCCAGCATTTT.

The chain recombines TRBV28 with TRBJ1-5; 7 bases are a match to TRBD1. In germline, CDR1 is MDHEN, CDR2 SYDVKM. The CDR3 extends over 14 amino acids. V gave up 5 bases and J gave up 7 bases; unmatched junction bases: 8. The CDR3 here is CASSLRQGQQPQHF. DNA of the CDR3: TGTGCCAGCAGTCTTCGACAGGGTCAACAGCCCCAGCATTTT. The full variable domain, in which reference TRBV28 and TRBJ1-5 provide the parts outside the CDR3, is DVKVTQSSRYLVKRTGEKVFLECVQDMDHENMFWYRQDPGLGLRLIYFSYDVKMKEKGDIPEGYSVSREKKERFSLILESASTNQTSMYLCASSLRQGQQPQHFGDGTRLSIL.

This clone was counted a few times. The J gene is TRBJ1-1, the V gene TRBV11-2; the D gene is possibly TRBD1 (6 bases). This CDR3 has 12 residues. In germline, CDR1 is SGHAT, CDR2 FQNNGV. V lost 1 base to trimming and J lost 8 bases, with 8 bases between them. Here the CDR3 reads CASSLVGGEAFF. CDR3 sequence (DNA): TGTGCCAGCAGCTTAGTAGGGGGAGAAGCTTTCTTT. The complete variable domain, with remaining parts taken from reference TRBV11-2 and TRBJ1-1, reads EAGVAQSPRYKIIEKRQSVAFWCNPISGHATLYWYQQILGQGPKLLIQFQNNGVVDDSQLPKDRFSAERLKGVDSTLKIQPAKLEDSAVYLCASSLVGGEAFFGQGTRLTVV.

The gene calls are TRBV19 and TRBJ2-7, with TRBD1 matching over 8 bases. J lost 2 bases, V lost 1 base, and 4 bases had no gene match. Germline CDR1 reads LNHDA; CDR2 reads SQIVND (reference sequence). CDR3 length equals 15 residues. In DNA form, the CDR3 reads TGTGCCAGTAGTATAGGAGGACAGGGAACCTACGAGCAGTACTTC. It encodes CASSIGGQGTYEQYF.

A single count supports this clone. J is TRBJ2-7 and V is TRBV4-3, with D possibly being TRBD1 (5 bases). Germline loops: CDR1 LGHNA, CDR2 YSLEER. This CDR3 has 15 residues. Between the trimmed V and J ends, which lost 0 bases and 3 bases, there was a span of 12 bases. The CDR3 DNA follows: TGCGCCAGCAGCCAAGATGGGGCGGACGTCTACGAGCAGTACTTC. It specifies CASSQDGADVYEQYF.

The chain recombines TRBV7-9 with TRBJ2-5; D might be TRBD1 (6 bases). V shed 6 bases and J shed 3 bases, with 17 bases lying between them. This CDR3 is 15 amino acids long. Germline CDR1 SEHNR, CDR2 FQNEAQ (reference sequence). CDR3 region: CASSPAEYREETQYF. As DNA, the CDR3 is TGTGCCAGCAGTCCCGCGGAATACAGGGAAGAGACCCAGTACTTC. Full variable domain (remainder filled in from reference TRBV7-9 and TRBJ2-5): DTGVSQNPRHKITKRGQNVTFRCDPISEHNRLYWYRQTLGQGPEFLTYFQNEAQLEKSRLLSDRFSAERPKGSFSTLEIQRTEQGDSAMYLCASSPAEYREETQYFGPGTRLLVL.

The rearrangement links TRBV7-2 to TRBJ2-3; D call uncertain. V dropped 5 bases and J dropped 6 bases, with 9 bases sitting between them. The germline V gene has CDR1 SGHTA and CDR2 FQGNSA. CDR3 size: 12 residues. CDR3 residues: CASSQWLDTQYF. As DNA, the CDR3 is TGTGCCAGCAGCCAGTGGTTGGATACGCAGTATTTT.

This chain joins TRBV7-8 and TRBJ1-4, with 11 positions matching TRBD1. The CDR3 totals 18 residues. Looked up from germline, CDR1 is SGHVS and CDR2 is FQNEAQ. V dropped 6 bases and J dropped 3; count of bases not matched to a gene: 12. The CDR3 loop reads CASSSGQGATVANEKLFF. CDR3 nucleotides: TGTGCCAGCAGTTCCGGACAGGGGGCGACTGTGGCTAATGAAAAACTGTTTTTT.

This clone was found once. The V gene is TRBV13, the J gene TRBJ2-7; weak D call: TRBD1 (6 bases). CDR1 and CDR2 (germline): PRHDT, FYEKMQ (reference sequence). CDR3 length equals 14 residues. V was trimmed by 4 bases and J by 1 base, leaving 11 bases between them. In nucleotides, the CDR3 is TGTGCCAGCAGCTCTTTGGGGGCGTCCTACGAGCAGTACTTC. The encoded protein is CASSSLGASYEQYF.

The V gene is TRBV30, the J gene TRBJ2-5; 8 bases are shared with TRBD2. This CDR3 spans 13 amino acids. From germline, CDR1 is GTSNPN and CDR2 SVGIG (reference sequence). J lost 2 bases, V lost 4 bases, and 3 bases had no gene match. CDR3 amino acids: CAWTRGGQETQYF. The CDR3 coding sequence is TGTGCCTGGACCCGGGGGGGGCAAGAGACCCAGTACTTC. The entire variable domain, with the rest obtained from reference TRBV30 and TRBJ2-5, is as follows: SQTIHQWPATLVQPVGSPLSLECTVEGTSNPNLYWYRQAAGRGLQLLFYSVGIGQISSEVPQNLSASRPQDRQFILSSKKLLLSDSGFYLCAWTRGGQETQYFGPGTRLLVL.

The rearrangement joins TRBV19 to TRBJ2-3, with 7 positions matching TRBD2. The CDR3 length is 13 residues. V gave up 7 bases and J gave up 1 base; unmatched junction bases: 2. Germline CDR1 and CDR2: LNHDA and SQIVND (reference sequence). CDR3 nucleotides: TGTGCCAGTACGGCGGGGGGCACAGATACGCAGTATTTT. It is translated as CASTAGGTDTQYF.

The chain carries TRBV12-5 and TRBJ1-2, with 10 bases that match TRBD1. Germline CDR1 is LGHNT and CDR2 is FRNRAP. With 5 bases clipped from V and 6 bases from J, the junction kept 12 bases outside the gene matches. CDR3 length: 16 amino acids. The CDR3 nucleotides are TGTGCTAGTGGTATGGCCTTGACAGGGGGCAAGGATGGCTACACCTTC. It is translated as CASGMALTGGKDGYTF.

The rearrangement links TRBV15 to TRBJ1-1; 10 positions agree with TRBD1. V shed 4 bases and J 1 base; nucleotides not matched to a gene: 6. The germline V gene encodes CDR1 LNHNV and CDR2 YYDKDF (reference sequence). The CDR3 has 16 residues. This chain's CDR3 is CATSTRQGAKNTEAFF. The DNA for the CDR3 is TGTGCCACCAGCACCAGACAGGGGGCAAAGAACACTGAAGCTTTCTTT.

This clone has a single count. The V call is TRBV9, the J call TRBJ2-7; D possibly corresponds to TRBD1 (7 bases). The V end was cut by 0 bases, the J end by 4 bases, with 17 bases between. Germline assignment: CDR1 SGDLS and CDR2 YYNGEE. The CDR3 contains 16 residues. The CDR3 DNA reads TGTGCCAGCAGCGTAGACGGTGGAGGGGGCGGGTACGAGCAGTACTTC. It translates to CASSVDGGGGGYEQYF.

J is TRBJ2-3 and V is TRBV9; no definite D call. The V and J ends lost 0 bases and 0 bases respectively, with 8 bases between them. Germline assignment: CDR1 SGDLS and CDR2 YYNGEE. CDR3 size: 15 residues. CDR3 DNA: TGTGCCAGCAGCGTAGCTTTGCGGAGCACAGATACGCAGTATTTT. This gives the protein CASSVALRSTDTQYF.

The chain couples TRBV6-6 to TRBJ2-1; 10 bases are shared with TRBD2. This CDR3 is 13 amino acids long. Germline-derived CDR1 and CDR2 are MNHNY and SVGAGI (reference sequence). With 7 bases clipped from V and 8 bases from J, the junction kept 5 bases outside the gene matches. Written as DNA, the CDR3 is TGTGCCAGCATCCCTAGCGGGAGAGATGAGCAGTTCTTC. This sequence encodes CASIPSGRDEQFF.

Of note for this clone: Germline is not matched at one junction end, which may reflect a read error. The V gene is TRBV7-9, the J gene TRBJ2-7; tentative D call: TRBD2 (6 bases). Germline V gives CDR1 SEHNR, CDR2 FQNEAQ (reference sequence). The CDR3 has 17 residues. The CDR3 reads CSSREAPGETWAYEQYF. The CDR3 DNA sequence: TGTTCCAGCAGAGAGGCCCCGGGGGAGACTTGGGCCTACGAGCAGTACTTC.

The chain has TRBV27 and TRBJ2-7; tentatively, D is TRBD1 (5 bases). V was clipped by 4 bases and J by 3 bases, with 7 bases between them. The germline V gene encodes CDR1 MNHEY and CDR2 SMNVEV (reference sequence). This CDR3 is built from 12 residues. The CDR3 is CASSSRVYEQYF. The CDR3 DNA is TGTGCCAGCAGTTCCAGGGTCTACGAGCAGTACTTC.

The genes are TRBV7-2 and TRBJ2-7; 10 bases are a match to TRBD2. In germline, CDR1 is SGHTA, CDR2 FQGNSA. This CDR3 comprises 15 residues. The junction had 6 bases not matched to a gene; V was cut back by 5 bases and J by 2 bases. CDR3 amino acids: CASSPSGRGPYEQYF. The CDR3 DNA reads as TGTGCCAGCAGCCCGAGCGGGAGGGGCCCCTACGAGCAGTACTTC.

This sequence joins TRBV9 and TRBJ2-1; TRBD2 agrees at 12 bases. V was pared by 4 bases and J by 8 bases, with 13 bases of the junction left unmatched. CDR3 size: 17 residues. The germline V gene encodes CDR1 SGDLS and CDR2 YYNGEE. DNA of the CDR3: TGTGCCAGCAGCCCACGACTAGCGGGGGCGAACTTGTATGAGCAGTTCTTC. This gives the protein CASSPRLAGANLYEQFF. The entire variable domain, with the rest obtained from reference TRBV9 and TRBJ2-1, is as follows: DSGVTQTPKHLITATGQRVTLRCSPRSGDLSVYWYQQSLDQGLQFLIQYYNGEERAKGNILERFSAQQFPDLHSELNLSSLELGDSALYFCASSPRLAGANLYEQFFGPGTRLTVL.